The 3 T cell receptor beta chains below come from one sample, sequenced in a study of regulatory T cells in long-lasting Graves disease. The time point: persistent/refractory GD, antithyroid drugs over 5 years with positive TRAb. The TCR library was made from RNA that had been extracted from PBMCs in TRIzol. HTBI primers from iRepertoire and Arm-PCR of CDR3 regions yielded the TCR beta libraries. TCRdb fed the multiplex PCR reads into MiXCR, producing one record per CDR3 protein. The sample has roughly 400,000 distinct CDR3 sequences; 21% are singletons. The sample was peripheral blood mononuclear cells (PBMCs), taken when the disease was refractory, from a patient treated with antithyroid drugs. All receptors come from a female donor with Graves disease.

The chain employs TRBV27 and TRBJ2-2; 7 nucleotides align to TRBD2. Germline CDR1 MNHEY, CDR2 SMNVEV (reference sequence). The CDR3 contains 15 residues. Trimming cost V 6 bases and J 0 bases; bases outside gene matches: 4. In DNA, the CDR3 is TGTGCCAGCAGGCCGGGACTATCGAACACCGGGGAGCTGTTTTTT. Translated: CASRPGLSNTGELFF.

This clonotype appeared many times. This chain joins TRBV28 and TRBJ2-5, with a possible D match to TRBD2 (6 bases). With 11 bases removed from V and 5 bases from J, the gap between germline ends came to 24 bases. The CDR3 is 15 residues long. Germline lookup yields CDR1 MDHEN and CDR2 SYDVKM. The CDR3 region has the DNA TGTGCCGTCCGGGGTTTGCGGGAAACCGGTGAGACCCAGTACTTC. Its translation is CAVRGLRETGETQYF.

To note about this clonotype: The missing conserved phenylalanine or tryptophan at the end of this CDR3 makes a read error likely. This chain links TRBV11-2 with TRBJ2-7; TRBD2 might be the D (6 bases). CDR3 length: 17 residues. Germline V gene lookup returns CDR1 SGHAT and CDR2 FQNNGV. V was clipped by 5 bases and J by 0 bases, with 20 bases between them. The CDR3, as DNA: TGTGCCAGCAGCCCGGACTCATTGGGACTTAGCTCCTACGAGCAGTACCTC. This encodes CASSPDSLGLSSYEQYL.